These 6 T cell receptor beta chains share one sample of origin, sequenced in a study of sequential checkpoint blockade in melanoma. Treatment defined: randomized to nivolumab then ipilimumab (arm A) or the reverse (arm B). Profiling relied on immunoSEQ multiplex PCR, and the TCRdb table lists in-frame clones only, not all of them. The sample contains around 10,000 clones, about 24% of which appear only once. The material was tumor tissue (inferred from file names), obtained from a patient given nivolumab and ipilimumab in sequence. Every receptor here comes from a human donor with melanoma.

This clone was counted only a few times. The chain has TRBV23-1 and TRBJ2-7; D is unresolved. TRBV23-1 has ORF status, its function being uncertain. The CDR3 consists of 13 residues. Trimming took 6 bases from V and 6 from J, leaving 15 bases between them. The CDR3 nucleotides are TGCGCCAGCAGCTTGGTCGTGGATTCCGAGCAGTACTTC. Translated, it gives CASSLVVDSEQYF.

The rearrangement uses TRBV19 and TRBJ2-7; no reliable D call. With 4 bases removed from V and 0 bases from J, the gap between germline ends came to 1 base. The CDR3 consists of 11 residues. Germline assignment: CDR1 LNHDA and CDR2 SQIVND (reference sequence). The chain's CDR3 is CASSNSYEQYF. The CDR3 DNA reads as TGTGCCAGTAGTAACTCCTACGAGCAGTACTTC.

This clone was picked up a small number of times. The rearrangement joins TRBV11-3 to TRBJ2-7; TRBD1 might be the D (5 bases). Between the trimmed V and J ends, which lost 3 bases and 2 bases, there was a span of 11 bases. This CDR3 is 14 amino acids long. CDR1 SGHNT and CDR2 YENEEA come from the germline V gene. CDR3 in DNA: TGTGCCAGCAGCTTGTCTGGACACCCCTACGAGCAGTACTTC. Its translation is CASSLSGHPYEQYF.

This clone is classed as medium-sized (0.01 to 0.1%). The CDR3 here is CASSTDRGRRYTF. The CDR3 coding sequence is TGTGCCAGCAGCACGGACAGGGGAAGGCGCTACACCTTC. This sequence joins TRBV6-8 and TRBJ1-2; 9 positions match TRBD1. Germline V CDR1 and CDR2: MNHGY, SAAAGT. The CDR3 is 13 residues long. V shed 6 bases and J 9 bases; nucleotides not matched to a gene: 8.

This clone was counted between two and nine times. The chain joins TRBV11-3 to TRBJ1-5; weak D call: TRBD1 (5 bases). This CDR3 has 14 residues. Germline V lookup: CDR1 SGHNT, CDR2 YENEEA. Trimming cost V 5 bases and J 4 bases, with 12 bases left between them. CDR3 sequence reads: CASSPMRGNQPQHF. DNA for the CDR3: TGTGCCAGCAGCCCCATGAGGGGAAATCAGCCCCAGCATTTT.

V usage is TRBV28 and J usage is TRBJ2-7; D remains unclear. Germline V gene lookup returns CDR1 MDHEN and CDR2 SYDVKM. V was cut by 2 bases and J by 6 bases, with 17 bases left in between. There are 15 residues in the CDR3. CDR3 coding DNA: TGTGCCAGCAGTTTAGTAGCTGGGAAAGCCTTCGAGCAGTACTTC. Its protein product is CASSLVAGKAFEQYF.